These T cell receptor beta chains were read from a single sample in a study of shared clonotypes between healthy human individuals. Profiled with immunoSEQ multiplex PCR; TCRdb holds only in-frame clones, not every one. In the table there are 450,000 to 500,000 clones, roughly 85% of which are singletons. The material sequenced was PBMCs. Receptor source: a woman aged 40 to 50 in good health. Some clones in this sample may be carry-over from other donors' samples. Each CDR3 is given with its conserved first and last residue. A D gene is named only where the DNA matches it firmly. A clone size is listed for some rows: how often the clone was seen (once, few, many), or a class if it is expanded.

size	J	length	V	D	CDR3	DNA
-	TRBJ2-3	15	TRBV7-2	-	CASSLGVLAPDTQYF	TGTGCCAGCAGCTTAGGAGTACTAGCACCAGATACGCAGTATTTT
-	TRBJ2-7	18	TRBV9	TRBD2	CASSVSGLAGGSSYEQYF	TGTGCCAGCAGCGTGTCGGGACTAGCGGGAGGGAGCTCCTACGAGCAGTACTTC
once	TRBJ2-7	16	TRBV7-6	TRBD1	CASSSPTGTGLYEQYF	TGTGCCAGCAGCTCGCCCACCGGGACAGGGCTCTACGAGCAGTACTTC
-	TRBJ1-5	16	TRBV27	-	CASSLGRSGRNQPQHF	TGTGCCAGCAGTTTAGGTCGGTCAGGGCGCAATCAGCCCCAGCATTTT
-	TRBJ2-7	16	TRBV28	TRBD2	CASSSPSAGATYEQYF	TGTGCCAGCAGTTCCCCCTCAGCGGGGGCGACCTACGAGCAGTACTTC
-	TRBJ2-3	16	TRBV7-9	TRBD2	CASSQGPSGSLYTQYF	TGTGCCAGCAGCCAGGGCCCGAGCGGGAGTTTATATACGCAGTATTTT
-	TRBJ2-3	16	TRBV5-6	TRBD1	CASSLVVTGVTDTQYF	TGTGCCAGCAGCTTGGTTGTGACAGGGGTCACAGATACGCAGTATTTT
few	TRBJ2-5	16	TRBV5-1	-	CASSWGDVIAGQTQYF	TGCGCCAGCAGCTGGGGGGACGTCATTGCGGGGCAGACCCAGTACTTC
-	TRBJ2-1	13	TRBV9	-	CASMGDRYNEQFF	TGTGCCAGCATGGGAGACAGATACAATGAGCAGTTCTTC
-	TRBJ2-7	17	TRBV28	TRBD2	CASSLEASGSYSYEQYF	TGTGCCAGCAGTTTAGAGGCTAGCGGGAGTTATTCTTACGAGCAGTACTTC
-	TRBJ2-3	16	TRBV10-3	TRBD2	CAISESRGRASDTQYF	TGTGCCATCAGTGAATCCCGCGGGAGGGCCTCAGATACGCAGTATTTT
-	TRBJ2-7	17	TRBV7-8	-	CASSLDWGGQIVYEQYF	TGTGCCAGCAGCTTAGATTGGGGGGGACAAATAGTCTACGAGCAGTACTTC
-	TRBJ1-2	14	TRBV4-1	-	CASSQDPRGYGYTF	TGCGCCAGCAGCCAAGATCCGCGAGGGTATGGCTACACCTTC
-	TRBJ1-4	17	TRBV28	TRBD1	CASRGTGASATNEKLFF	TGTGCCAGCAGGGGGACAGGGGCTAGTGCAACTAATGAAAAACTGTTTTTT
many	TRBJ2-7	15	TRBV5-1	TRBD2	CASSSGSSGGLEQYF	TGCGCCAGCAGCTCGGGAAGTAGCGGGGGCCTCGAGCAGTACTTC
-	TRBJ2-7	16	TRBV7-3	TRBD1	CASSPLVGTGPYEQYF	TGTGCCAGCAGCCCACTGGTGGGGACAGGACCGTACGAGCAGTACTTC
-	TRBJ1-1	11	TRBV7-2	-	CASSPLGAAFF	TGTGCCAGCAGCCCGCTGGGTGCGGCTTTCTTT
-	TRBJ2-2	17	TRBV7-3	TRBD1	CASSFGPGQGLAGELFF	TGTGCCAGCAGCTTCGGCCCGGGACAGGGGTTGGCCGGGGAGCTGTTTTTT
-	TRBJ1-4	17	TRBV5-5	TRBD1	CASSPATGGSFTEKLFF	TGTGCCAGCAGTCCGGCGACAGGGGGATCGTTCACTGAAAAACTGTTTTTT
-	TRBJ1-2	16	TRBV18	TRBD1	CASSPGTGNLDYGYTF	TGTGCCAGCTCACCAGGGACAGGGAATCTCGATTATGGCTACACCTTC
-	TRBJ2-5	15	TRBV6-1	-	CASSHQGGAVETQYF	TGTGCCAGCAGCCATCAGGGGGGGGCAGTGGAGACCCAGTACTTC
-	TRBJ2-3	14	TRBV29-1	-	CSVVEQGDTDTQYF	TGCAGCGTTGTGGAACAGGGTGACACAGATACGCAGTATTTT
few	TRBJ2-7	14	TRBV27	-	CASSKQGEGYEQYF	TGTGCCAGCAGTAAACAGGGGGAGGGTTACGAGCAGTACTTC
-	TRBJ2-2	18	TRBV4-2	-	CASSLRNRQAPNTGELFF	TGTGCCAGCAGCTTACGTAACCGGCAGGCGCCAAACACCGGGGAGCTGTTTTTT
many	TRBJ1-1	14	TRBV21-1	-	CASRPGQGNTEAFF	TGTGCCAGCAGGCCGGGACAGGGCAACACTGAAGCTTTCTTT
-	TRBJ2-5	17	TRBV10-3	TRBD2	CAISETLAGVGKETQYF	TGTGCCATCAGTGAGACACTAGCGGGAGTTGGGAAAGAGACCCAGTACTTC
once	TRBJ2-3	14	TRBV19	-	CASSISGRTDTQYF	TGTGCCAGTAGTATATCAGGGCGGACAGATACGCAGTATTTT